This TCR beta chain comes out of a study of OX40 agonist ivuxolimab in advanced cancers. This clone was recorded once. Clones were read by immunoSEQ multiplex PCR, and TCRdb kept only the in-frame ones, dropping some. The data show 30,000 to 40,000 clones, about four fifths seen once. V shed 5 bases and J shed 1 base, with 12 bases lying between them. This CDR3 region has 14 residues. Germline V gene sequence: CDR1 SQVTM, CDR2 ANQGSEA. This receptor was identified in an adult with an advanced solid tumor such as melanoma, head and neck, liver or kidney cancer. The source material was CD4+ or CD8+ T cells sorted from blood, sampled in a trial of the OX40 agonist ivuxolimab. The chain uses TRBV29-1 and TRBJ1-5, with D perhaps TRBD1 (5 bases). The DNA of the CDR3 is TGCAGCGTTTCCCAGACAGCGAGCAATCAGCCCCAGCATTTT. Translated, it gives CSVSQTASNQPQHF.